This T cell receptor (beta chain) was sequenced in a study of T cells after posttransplantation cyclophosphamide. General study points: Blood and skin or GI T cell repertoires showed limited TRB overlap. Recipient CMV seropositivity and CMV reactivation strongly tracked TRB clonality. Later blood repertoires were often dominated by clones from the donor CD8+ memory compartment.

The repertoire was sequenced with immunoSEQ multiplex PCR; TCRdb's copy has only in-frame clones and lacks some. The record shows about 40,000 clones for this sample, with no singletons present. The V segment lost 2 bases and the J segment 5 bases; nucleotides outside the gene matches: 11. This CDR3 region has 18 residues. Germline CDR1 LNHDA, CDR2 SQIVND (reference sequence). The related graft donor's blood sample was taken on the day of bone marrow donation. This clone was counted at least ten times. Its antigen is undetermined. The sequence was obtained from a woman aged 50 to 60 in good health and a related stem cell transplant donor. The rearrangement uses TRBV19 and TRBJ2-1; 11 bases align to TRBD2. What was sequenced was PBMCs. The CDR3 is CASSIRLAGTSRNNEQFF. The CDR3 DNA reads TGTGCCAGTAGTATAAGACTAGCGGGGACCTCTAGAAACAATGAGCAGTTCTTC.